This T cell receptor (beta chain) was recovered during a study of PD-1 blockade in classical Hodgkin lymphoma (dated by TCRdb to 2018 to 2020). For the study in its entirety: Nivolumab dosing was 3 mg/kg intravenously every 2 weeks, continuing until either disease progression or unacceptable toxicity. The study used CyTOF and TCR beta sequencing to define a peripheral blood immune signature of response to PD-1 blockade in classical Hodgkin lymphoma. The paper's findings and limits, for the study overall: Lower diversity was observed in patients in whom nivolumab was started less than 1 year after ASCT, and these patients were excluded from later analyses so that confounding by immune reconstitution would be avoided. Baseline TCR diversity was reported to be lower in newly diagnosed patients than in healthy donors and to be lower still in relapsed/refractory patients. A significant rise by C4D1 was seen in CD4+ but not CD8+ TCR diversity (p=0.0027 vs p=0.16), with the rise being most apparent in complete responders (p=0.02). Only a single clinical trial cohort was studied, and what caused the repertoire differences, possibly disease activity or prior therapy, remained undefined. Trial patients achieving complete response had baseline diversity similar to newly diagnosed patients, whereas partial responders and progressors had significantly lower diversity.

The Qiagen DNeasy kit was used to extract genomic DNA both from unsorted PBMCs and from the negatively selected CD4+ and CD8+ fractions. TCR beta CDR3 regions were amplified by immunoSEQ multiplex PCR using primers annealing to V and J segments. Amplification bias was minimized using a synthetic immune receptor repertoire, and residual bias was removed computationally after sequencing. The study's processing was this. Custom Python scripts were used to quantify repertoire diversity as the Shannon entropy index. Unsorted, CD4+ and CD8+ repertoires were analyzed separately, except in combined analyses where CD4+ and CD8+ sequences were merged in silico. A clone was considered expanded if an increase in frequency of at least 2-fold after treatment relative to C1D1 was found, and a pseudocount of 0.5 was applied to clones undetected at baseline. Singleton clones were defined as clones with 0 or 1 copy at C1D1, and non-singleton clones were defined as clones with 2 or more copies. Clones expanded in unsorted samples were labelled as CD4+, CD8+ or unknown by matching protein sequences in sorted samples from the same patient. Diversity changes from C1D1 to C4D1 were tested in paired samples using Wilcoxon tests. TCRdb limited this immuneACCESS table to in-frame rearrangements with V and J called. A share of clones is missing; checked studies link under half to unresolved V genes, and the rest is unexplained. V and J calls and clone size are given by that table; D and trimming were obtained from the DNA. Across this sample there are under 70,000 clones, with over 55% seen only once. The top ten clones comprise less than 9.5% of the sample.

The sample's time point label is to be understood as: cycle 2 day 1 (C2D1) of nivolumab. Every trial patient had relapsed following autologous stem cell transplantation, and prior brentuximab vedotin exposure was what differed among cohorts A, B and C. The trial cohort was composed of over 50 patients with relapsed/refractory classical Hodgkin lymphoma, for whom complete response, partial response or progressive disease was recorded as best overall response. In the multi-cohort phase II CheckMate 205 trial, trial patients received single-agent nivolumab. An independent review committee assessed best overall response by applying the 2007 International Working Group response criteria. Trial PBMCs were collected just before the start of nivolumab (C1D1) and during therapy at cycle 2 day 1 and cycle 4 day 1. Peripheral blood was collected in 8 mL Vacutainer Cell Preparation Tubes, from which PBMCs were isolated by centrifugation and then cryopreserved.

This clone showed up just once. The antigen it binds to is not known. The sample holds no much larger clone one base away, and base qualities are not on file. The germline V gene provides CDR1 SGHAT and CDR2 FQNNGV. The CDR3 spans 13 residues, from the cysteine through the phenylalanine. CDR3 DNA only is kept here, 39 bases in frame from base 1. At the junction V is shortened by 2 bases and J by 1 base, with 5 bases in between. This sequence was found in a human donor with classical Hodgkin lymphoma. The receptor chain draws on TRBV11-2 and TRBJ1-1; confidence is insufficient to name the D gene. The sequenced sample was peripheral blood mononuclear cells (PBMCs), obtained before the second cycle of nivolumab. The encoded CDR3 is CASSLIRNTEAFF. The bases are TGTGCCAGCAGCTTAATTAGGAACACTGAAGCTTTCTTT.